This T cell receptor beta chain stems from a study of T cells in Graves' hyperthyroidism and ophthalmopathy. This clonotype has a count of ten or more. Using RNA transcripts as the source, TCR beta CDR3 regions were amplified. An initial round of RT-PCR targeting the TCR CDR3 relied on the HTBI primer set. A single record per CDR3 protein comes from TCRdb applying MiXCR to the multiplex PCR reads. The table has roughly 420,000 distinct CDR3 sequences, around 15% seen once. CDR3 length: 19 amino acids. With 0 bases clipped from V and 0 bases from J, the junction kept 5 bases outside the gene matches. Germline V gene sequence: CDR1 LGHDT, CDR2 YNNKEL (reference sequence).

Sequencing was performed on blood. This TCR derives from a woman aged 18-29 years with Graves' hyperthyroidism. The V call is TRBV3-1, the J call TRBJ2-1; TRBD2 matches at 13 bases. The chain's CDR3 is CASSQDLWTSGSSYNEQFF. The CDR3 DNA reads TGTGCCAGCAGCCAAGATCTGTGGACTAGCGGGAGCTCCTACAATGAGCAGTTCTTC.